One T cell receptor beta chain is described in this entry. This record belongs to a study of blood T cell repertoires in COVID-19. Across the whole study: Sources were T cells, B-cell-depleted T cells, or PBMCs; the material itself was cDNA or gDNA.

Assay: immunoSEQ multiplex PCR; the TCRdb copy retains only in-frame clones and omits some. The sample lists some 170,000 clones, about 87% occurring once. Germline CDR1 is SGHAT and CDR2 is FQDESV (reference sequence). CDR3 size: 16 residues. J was trimmed by 0 bases and V by 5 bases; bases with no gene match: 7. The specimen was peripheral blood. The chain joins TRBV11-1 to TRBJ2-1, with 7 bases aligning to TRBD1. The TCR comes from a woman between 45 and 65 years old with acute or convalescent COVID-19. The chain's CDR3 is CASSPTGISSYNEQFF. The CDR3, as DNA: TGTGCCAGCAGCCCGACAGGGATTAGCTCCTACAATGAGCAGTTCTTC. The whole variable domain, remainder taken from reference TRBV11-1 and TRBJ2-1, is EAEVAQSPRYKITEKSQAVAFWCDPISGHATLYWYRQILGQGPELLVQFQDESVVDDSQLPKDRFSAERLKGVDSTLKIQPAELGDSAMYLCASSPTGISSYNEQFFGPGTRLTVL.